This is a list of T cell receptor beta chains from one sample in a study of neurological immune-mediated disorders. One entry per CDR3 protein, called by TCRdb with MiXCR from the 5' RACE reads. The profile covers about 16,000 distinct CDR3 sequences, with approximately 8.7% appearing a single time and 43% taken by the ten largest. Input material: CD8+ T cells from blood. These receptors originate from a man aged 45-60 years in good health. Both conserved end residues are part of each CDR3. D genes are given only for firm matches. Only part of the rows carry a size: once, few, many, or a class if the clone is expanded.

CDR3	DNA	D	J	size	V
CASSSDRLDTQYF	TGTGCCAGCAGTTCCGACAGGCTAGATACGCAGTATTTT	.	TRBJ2-3	many	TRBV12-3/TRBV12-4
CASSLEGLASYNEQFF	TGTGCCAGCAGCTTAGAGGGACTAGCCTCCTACAATGAGCAGTTCTTC	TRBD2	TRBJ2-1	many	TRBV7-2
CASSQVRDRVNGELFF	TGCGCCAGCAGCCAAGTCCGAGACAGGGTAAACGGGGAGCTGTTTTTT	TRBD1	TRBJ2-2	many	TRBV4-1
CAWIELGLAGNADTQYF	TGTGCCTGGATTGAACTGGGACTAGCGGGAAACGCAGATACGCAGTATTTT	TRBD2	TRBJ2-3	.	TRBV30
CASSGTSGRSDEQYF	TGTGCCAGCAGCGGGACTAGCGGGAGGTCCGACGAGCAGTACTTC	TRBD2	TRBJ2-7	many	TRBV6-1
CASPAGTDTQYF	TGTGCCTCCCCAGCGGGCACAGATACGCAGTATTTT	.	TRBJ2-3	many	TRBV27
CASSSSRALLIWPQHF	TGTGCCAGCAGCTCATCCCGGGCCCTCCTCATTTGGCCCCAGCATTTT	.	TRBJ1-5	many	TRBV11-3
CSARGAPPTHEQFF	TGCAGCGCCAGGGGGGCTCCTCCTACCCATGAGCAGTTCTTC	.	TRBJ2-1	many	TRBV29-1
CASSRLPGDEQFF	TGTGCCAGCAGCCGACTGCCCGGGGATGAGCAGTTCTTC	.	TRBJ2-1	many	TRBV12-3/TRBV12-4
CASSRTSGPYEQYF	TGTGCCAGCAGCCGGACTAGCGGGCCCTACGAGCAGTACTTC	TRBD2	TRBJ2-7	many	TRBV7-2
CSVEEGEGLNPYEQYF	TGCAGCGTTGAAGAAGGAGAAGGGCTAAACCCGTACGAGCAGTACTTC	.	TRBJ2-7	many	TRBV29-1
CASSYGQNNQPQHF	TGTGCCAGCAGCTACGGGCAGAACAATCAGCCCCAGCATTTT	.	TRBJ1-5	many	TRBV12-3/TRBV12-4
CASSAGTDSYEQYF	TGTGCCAGCAGCGCCGGGACGGACTCCTACGAGCAGTACTTC	.	TRBJ2-7	many	TRBV9
CASSLSGLTYEQYF	TGCGCCAGCAGCTTGTCTGGACTAACCTACGAGCAGTACTTC	.	TRBJ2-7	.	TRBV5-1
CASSPGQPGTSVFDEQFF	TGTGCCAGCAGCCCGGGACAGCCCGGGACTAGTGTCTTCGATGAGCAGTTCTTC	.	TRBJ2-1	.	TRBV7-6
CSAGGRVEGLNTGELFF	TGCAGTGCTGGTGGCAGGGTAGAAGGGTTGAACACCGGGGAGCTGTTTTTT	.	TRBJ2-2	.	TRBV20-1
CSARVPNSYEQYF	TGCAGTGCTAGAGTGCCCAACTCCTACGAGCAGTACTTC	.	TRBJ2-7	many	TRBV20-1
CASSPQTSVNAYEQYF	TGTGCCAGCAGCCCCCAAACTAGCGTTAATGCCTACGAGCAGTACTTC	TRBD2	TRBJ2-7	many	TRBV25-1
CASSRGQNQPQHF	TGTGCCAGCAGCAGAGGACAGAATCAGCCCCAGCATTTT	.	TRBJ1-5	.	TRBV5-6
CASTDRMETQYF	TGTGCCAGCACGGACAGGATGGAGACCCAGTACTTC	TRBD1	TRBJ2-5	many	TRBV6-5
CASSLTRDRLAGFYNEQFF	TGCGCCAGCAGCCTTACCCGTGACCGACTAGCGGGATTTTACAATGAGCAGTTCTTC	TRBD2	TRBJ2-1	many	TRBV4-3
CASSQELQAQGIYEQYF	TGTGCCAGCAGCCAGGAGTTGCAAGCGCAAGGGATCTACGAGCAGTACTTC	.	TRBJ2-7	large	TRBV4-2
CASSLEAGANTEAFF	TGCGCCAGCAGCTTGGAGGCAGGGGCGAACACTGAAGCTTTCTTT	.	TRBJ1-1	.	TRBV5-1
CASSPGYEQYF	TGCGCCAGCAGCCCTGGGTACGAGCAGTACTTC	.	TRBJ2-7	many	TRBV5-1
CASSQEEGTFRETQYF	TGCGCCAGCAGCCAGGAAGAAGGGACCTTCAGGGAGACCCAGTACTTC	.	TRBJ2-5	medium-sized	TRBV4-3
CATSDLDRSEGHTGELFF	TGTGCCACCAGTGATCTGGACAGGTCGGAAGGGCACACCGGGGAGCTGTTTTTT	TRBD1	TRBJ2-2	many	TRBV24-1
CASSSRSTDSPRWTDTQYF	TGTGCCAGCAGCTCCCGTTCGACGGACTCCCCACGATGGACAGATACGCAGTATTTT	.	TRBJ2-3	many	TRBV7-9
CASSIYLCSVAGGWTEAFF	.	.	TRBJ1-1	.	TRBV4-2
CASSPRGGAVEQYF	TGTGCCAGCAGCCCAAGGGGTGGGGCGGTCGAGCAGTACTTC	.	TRBJ2-7	many	TRBV28
CASSLVRKVTDTQYF	TGTGCCAGCAGTTTAGTTAGGAAGGTCACAGATACGCAGTATTTT	.	TRBJ2-3	.	TRBV28
CASSLGSFTDTQYF	TGCGCCAGCAGCTTGGGGTCTTTCACAGATACGCAGTATTTT	.	TRBJ2-3	many	TRBV5-1
CASSQEGGYTNTEAFF	TGCGCCAGCAGCCAAGAAGGGGGCTACACGAACACTGAAGCTTTCTTT	TRBD1	TRBJ1-1	few	TRBV4-3
CASSPSGSSYEQYF	TGTGCCAGCAGTCCTAGCGGGAGCTCCTACGAGCAGTACTTC	TRBD2	TRBJ2-7	many	TRBV27
CSPTRRDTGELFF	TGCAGCCCCACCCGCCGTGACACCGGGGAGCTGTTTTTT	.	TRBJ2-2	many	TRBV29-1
CASSQGSEQYF	TGTGCCAGCAGCCAAGGTTCAGAGCAGTACTTC	.	TRBJ2-7	many	TRBV12-3/TRBV12-4
CAISTSHLSYEQYF	TGTGCCATCTCGACTAGCCACCTCTCCTACGAGCAGTACTTC	TRBD2	TRBJ2-7	medium-sized	TRBV10-3
CAVGSMGSGNTIYF	TGTGCCGTTGGATCCATGGGGTCTGGAAACACCATATATTTT	.	TRBJ1-3	many	TRBV7-2
CSARGRSGVGNEQFF	TGCAGTGCTAGAGGAAGGTCGGGAGTAGGCAATGAGCAGTTCTTC	.	TRBJ2-1	many	TRBV20-1
CASSFGTGVTGELFF	TGTGCCAGCAGCTTCGGGACAGGGGTCACCGGGGAGCTGTTTTTT	TRBD1	TRBJ2-2	large	TRBV7-8
CASSDQGARQYF	TGTGCCAGCAGTGACCAGGGGGCGCGACAGTACTTC	TRBD1	TRBJ2-7	many	TRBV28